A selection of T cell receptor beta chains follows, all from one sample in a study of blood T cell repertoires in COVID-19. The repertoire was sequenced with immunoSEQ multiplex PCR; TCRdb's copy has only in-frame clones and lacks some. This sample yields about 140,000 clones, of which about three quarters are seen a single time; 3.5% to 5% belongs to the top ten. Sequencing used peripheral blood. These TCRs come from an elderly woman with active or convalescent COVID-19. Each CDR3 is given with its conserved first and last residue. Each record gives: J gene, V gene, clone size, D gene, CDR3 protein, CDR3 DNA. A D gene is named only where the DNA matches it firmly. Not every row has a clone size; where given, it reads once, few, many or a size class.

TRBJ1-3 TRBV29-1 few TRBD1 CSVEGTGENTIYF TGCAGCGTTGAAGGAACAGGGGAAAACACCATATATTTT
TRBJ2-3 TRBV9 - - CASSAEGGGTDTQYF TGTGCCAGCAGCGCCGAGGGGGGGGGCACAGATACGCAGTATTTT
TRBJ1-1 TRBV15 - TRBD1 CATSRDKGAGTEAFF TGTGCCACCAGCAGAGATAAGGGGGCGGGGACTGAAGCTTTCTTT
TRBJ1-3 TRBV29-1 - - CSVDLGARDTIYF TGCAGCGTTGACTTGGGGGCGAGGGACACCATATATTTT
TRBJ2-3 TRBV19 - - CASSSDATGMDTQYF TGTGCCAGTAGCTCCGACGCCACCGGGATGGATACGCAGTATTTT
TRBJ1-1 TRBV6-5 - - CASRTSPGRPEAFF TGTGCCAGCAGGACTTCCCCGGGTAGACCTGAAGCTTTCTTT
TRBJ1-2 TRBV14 - TRBD1 CASSPDRVVDYGYTF TGTGCCAGCAGCCCAGACAGGGTGGTGGACTATGGCTACACCTTC
TRBJ1-1 TRBV18 - - CASSPHKLNTEAFF TGTGCCAGCTCACCACACAAGTTGAACACTGAAGCTTTCTTT
TRBJ1-2 TRBV2 - - CASRDTGDYGYTF TGTGCCAGCAGGGACACAGGAGACTATGGCTACACCTTC
TRBJ1-5 TRBV2 many TRBD1 CASRRGTASPQHF TGTGCCAGCAGGCGCGGGACAGCCTCGCCCCAGCATTTT
TRBJ2-2 TRBV13 - - CASSLFGGTGELFF TGTGCCAGCAGCTTATTCGGGGGCACCGGGGAGCTGTTTTTT
TRBJ2-1 TRBV2 - - CASSYRENEQFF TGTGCCAGCAGCTACAGGGAGAATGAGCAGTTCTTC
TRBJ2-1 TRBV5-1 - - CASSLEPQGSYNEQFF TGCGCCAGCAGCTTGGAGCCTCAGGGATCCTACAATGAGCAGTTCTTC
TRBJ2-1 TRBV9 - TRBD1 CASSVAPRGQVVYNEQFF TGTGCCAGCAGCGTAGCCCCTCGGGGACAGGTCGTCTACAATGAGCAGTTCTTC
TRBJ2-5 TRBV19 - TRBD2 CASRPGGAGETQYF TGTGCCAGTAGGCCCGGGGGGGCGGGGGAGACCCAGTACTTC
TRBJ1-2 TRBV2 few TRBD1 CASTGTGVSGYTF TGTGCCAGCACAGGGACAGGGGTGAGTGGCTACACCTTC
TRBJ1-5 TRBV20-1 - - CSASDPQGNQPQHF TGCAGTGCTAGTGACCCGCAGGGCAATCAGCCCCAGCATTTT
TRBJ1-1 TRBV5-1 - TRBD1 CASSWDSRNTEAFF TGCGCCAGCAGCTGGGACAGTCGGAACACTGAAGCTTTCTTT
TRBJ2-2 TRBV18 - - CASSRRNTGELFF TGTGCCAGCTCACGTAGAAACACCGGGGAGCTGTTTTTT
TRBJ2-7 TRBV20-1 - - CSAKSSYEQYF TGCAGTGCCAAGAGCTCCTACGAGCAGTACTTC